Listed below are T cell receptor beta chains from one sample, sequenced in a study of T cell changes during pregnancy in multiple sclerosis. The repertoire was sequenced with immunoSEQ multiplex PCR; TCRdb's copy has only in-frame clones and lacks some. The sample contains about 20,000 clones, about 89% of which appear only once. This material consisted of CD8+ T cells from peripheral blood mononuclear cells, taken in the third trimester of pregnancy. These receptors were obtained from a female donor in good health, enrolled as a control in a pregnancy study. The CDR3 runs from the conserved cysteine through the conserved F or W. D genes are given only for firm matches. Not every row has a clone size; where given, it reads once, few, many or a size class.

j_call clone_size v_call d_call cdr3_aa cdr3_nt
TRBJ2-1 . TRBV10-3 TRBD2 CAISESGGSYNEQFF TGTGCCATCAGTGAGTCGGGGGGGTCCTACAATGAGCAGTTCTTC
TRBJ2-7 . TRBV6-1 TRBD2 CASSEVGGDSYEQYF TGTGCCAGCAGTGAAGTGGGAGGGGACTCCTACGAGCAGTACTTC
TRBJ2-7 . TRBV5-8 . CASSLVLSLSYEQYF TGTGCCAGCAGCTTGGTACTCTCCCTCTCCTACGAGCAGTACTTC
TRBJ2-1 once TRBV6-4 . CASSDDVGGNEQFF TGTGCCAGCAGTGATGACGTTGGAGGGAATGAGCAGTTCTTC
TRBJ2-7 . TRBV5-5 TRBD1 CASSHDRAYEQYF TGTGCCAGCAGCCATGACAGGGCCTACGAGCAGTACTTC
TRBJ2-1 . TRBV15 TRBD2 CATSRDTGGGNEQFF TGTGCCACCAGCAGAGATACGGGGGGAGGCAATGAGCAGTTCTTC
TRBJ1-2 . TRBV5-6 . CASSGGEDYGYTF TGTGCCAGCAGCGGGGGGGAAGACTATGGCTACACCTTC
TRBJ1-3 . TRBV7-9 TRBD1 CASRDQGASGNTIYF TGTGCCAGCAGAGACCAGGGGGCGAGTGGAAACACCATATATTTT
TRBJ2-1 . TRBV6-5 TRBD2 CASSLPGLADEQFF TGTGCCAGCAGTCTTCCGGGACTAGCGGATGAGCAGTTCTTC
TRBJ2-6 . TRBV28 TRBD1 CASSLWDRENSGANVLTF TGTGCCAGCAGTTTATGGGACAGGGAAAACTCTGGGGCCAACGTCCTGACTTTC
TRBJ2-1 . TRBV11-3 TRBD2 CASSTRTSGGAVEQFF TGTGCCAGCAGCACCCGGACTAGCGGGGGGGCGGTCGAGCAGTTCTTC
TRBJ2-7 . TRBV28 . CASSYRGLGEQYF TGTGCCAGCAGTTATAGAGGGTTAGGGGAGCAGTACTTC
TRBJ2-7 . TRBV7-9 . CASSLAPAPSSYEQYF TGTGCCAGCAGCTTAGCTCCAGCGCCGAGCTCCTACGAGCAGTACTTC
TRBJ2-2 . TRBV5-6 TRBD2 CASSQREGLSTGELFF TGTGCCAGCAGCCAGCGGGAGGGCTTGTCCACCGGGGAGCTGTTTTTT
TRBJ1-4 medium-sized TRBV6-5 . CASSYEGATNEKLFF TGTGCCAGCAGTTATGAGGGGGCAACTAATGAAAAACTGTTTTTT
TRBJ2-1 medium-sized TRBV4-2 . CASSQSDNEQFF TGTGCCAGCAGCCAATCTGACAATGAGCAGTTCTTC
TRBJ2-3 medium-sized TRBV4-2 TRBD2 CASSQDLAGGTDTQYF TGTGCCAGCAGCCAAGATCTAGCGGGAGGCACAGATACGCAGTATTTT
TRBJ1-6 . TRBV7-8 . CASSTDSPSSPLHF TGTGCCAGCAGCACGGACAGCCCAAGTTCACCCCTCCACTTT
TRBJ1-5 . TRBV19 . CASSIEGGNQPQHF TGTGCCAGTAGTATTGAAGGGGGAAATCAGCCCCAGCATTTT
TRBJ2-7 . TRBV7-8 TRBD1 CASSFDRVGDYEQYF TGTGCCAGCAGCTTTGACAGGGTCGGGGATTACGAGCAGTACTTC
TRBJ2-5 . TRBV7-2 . CASSLGSGSQETQYF TGTGCCAGCAGCTTAGGCTCCGGGTCCCAAGAGACCCAGTACTTC
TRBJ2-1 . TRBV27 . CASSALGNEQFF TGTGCCAGCAGCGCTCTCGGGAATGAGCAGTTCTTC
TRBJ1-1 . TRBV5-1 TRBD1 CASSSGARTGWGGGGAFF TGCGCCAGCAGCTCTGGCGCCCGGACAGGGTGGGGAGGTGGGGGAGCTTTCTTT
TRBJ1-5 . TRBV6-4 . CASSDGRGQPQHF TGTGCCAGCAGTGACGGGAGGGGCCAGCCCCAGCATTTT
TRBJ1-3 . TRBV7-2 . CASSLVQGNTIYF TGTGCCAGCAGCTTAGTACAGGGAAACACCATATATTTT
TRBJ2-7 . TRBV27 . CASSLWPRDSSYEQYF TGTGCCAGCAGTTTATGGCCACGAGACTCCTCCTACGAGCAGTACTTC
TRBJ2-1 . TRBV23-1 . CASSHSALDRTQSYNEQFF TGCGCCAGCAGTCATTCGGCCCTCGACAGGACACAGAGTTACAATGAGCAGTTCTTC
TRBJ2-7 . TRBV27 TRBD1 CARPQGVTYEQYF TGTGCCAGACCGCAGGGGGTCACCTACGAGCAGTACTTC
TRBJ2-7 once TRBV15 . CATSRDLDSPYEQYF TGTGCCACCAGCAGAGATCTAGACAGTCCCTACGAGCAGTACTTC
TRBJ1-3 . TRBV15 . CATSRDRGSGNTIYF TGTGCCACCAGCAGAGACAGGGGCTCAGGAAACACCATATATTTT
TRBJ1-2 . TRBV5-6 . CASSSLTGQDNYGYTF TGTGCCAGCAGCTCCTTAACAGGGCAGGATAACTATGGCTACACCTTC
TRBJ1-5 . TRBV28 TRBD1 CASRQYRDRGWGSNQPQHF TGTGCCAGCAGACAATACCGGGACAGGGGATGGGGAAGCAATCAGCCCCAGCATTTT
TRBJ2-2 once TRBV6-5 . CASSYSETGELFF TGTGCCAGCAGTTACTCTGAGACCGGGGAGCTGTTTTTT
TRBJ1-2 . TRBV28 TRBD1 CASSPRTGDSYGYTF TGTGCCAGCAGTCCCCGGACAGGGGACTCCTATGGCTACACCTTC
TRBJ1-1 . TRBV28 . CASSLRGKQAAFF TGTGCCAGCAGTTTACGGGGGAAGCAAGCGGCTTTCTTT
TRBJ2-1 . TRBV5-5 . CASSQSDNEQFF TGTGCCAGCAGCCAAAGCGACAATGAGCAGTTCTTC
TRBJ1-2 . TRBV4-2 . CASSQDLFGVNYGYTF TGTGCCAGCAGCCAAGATCTTTTTGGAGTTAACTATGGCTACACCTTC
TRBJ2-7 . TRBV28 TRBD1 CASSGQGPYEQYF TGTGCCAGCAGTGGACAGGGTCCGTACGAGCAGTACTTC
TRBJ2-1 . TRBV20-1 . CSAREVEVRFF TGCAGTGCTAGAGAGGTAGAGGTGCGGTTCTTC
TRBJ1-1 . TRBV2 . CATLGQYTEAFF TGTGCCACCCTCGGACAATACACTGAAGCTTTCTTT
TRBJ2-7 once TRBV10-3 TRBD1 CAISAGQGTVNSYEQYF TGTGCCATCAGTGCGGGACAGGGAACGGTAAACTCCTACGAGCAGTACTTC
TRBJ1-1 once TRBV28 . CASSLAWANTEAFF TGTGCCAGCAGTTTAGCTTGGGCGAACACTGAAGCTTTCTTT
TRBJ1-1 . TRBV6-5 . CASSIQGTEAFF TGTGCCAGCAGTATCCAGGGGACTGAAGCTTTCTTT
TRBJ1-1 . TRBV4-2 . CASSQYRENTEAFF TGTGCCAGCAGCCAATACCGAGAAAACACTGAAGCTTTCTTT
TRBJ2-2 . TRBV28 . CAIEDTGELFF TGTGCCATCGAGGACACCGGGGAGCTGTTTTTT
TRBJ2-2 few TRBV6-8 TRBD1 CASSTTRGMNTGELFF TGTGCCAGCAGTACAACCAGGGGGATGAACACCGGGGAGCTGTTTTTT
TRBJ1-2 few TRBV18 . CASSPLVRAYGYTF TGTGCCAGCTCACCACTGGTCAGGGCCTATGGCTACACCTTC
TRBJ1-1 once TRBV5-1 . CASSMRAGRANTEAFF TGCGCCAGCAGCATGAGAGCGGGACGAGCGAACACTGAAGCTTTCTTT
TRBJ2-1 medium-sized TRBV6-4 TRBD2 CASSEGGSLSYNEQFF TGTGCCAGCAGTGAGGGAGGGTCCCTCTCCTACAATGAGCAGTTCTTC
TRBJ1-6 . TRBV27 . CASRDSYRGYNSPLHF TGTGCCAGCAGGGACAGCTACCGAGGCTATAATTCACCCCTCCACTTT
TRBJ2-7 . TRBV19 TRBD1 CASSIGTGDYEQYF TGTGCCAGTAGTATTGGGACAGGGGACTACGAGCAGTACTTC
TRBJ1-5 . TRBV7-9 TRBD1 CASSGGTGENQPQHF TGTGCCAGCAGCGGGGGGACAGGGGAAAATCAGCCCCAGCATTTT
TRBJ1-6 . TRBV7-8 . CASSLLNSPLHF TGTGCCAGCAGCCTACTGAATTCACCCCTCCACTTT
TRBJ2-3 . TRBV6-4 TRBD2 CASSATSGSTDTQYF TGTGCCAGCAGTGCGACTAGCGGGTCCACAGATACGCAGTATTTT
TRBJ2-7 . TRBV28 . CASSFNYEQYF TGTGCCAGCAGTTTCAACTACGAGCAGTACTTC